Below are 20 T cell receptor beta chains sequenced from a single sample in a study of post-analysis software for immune sequencing data. Study conclusions and caveats: Controls had lower frequencies than patients of a handful of TRBV segments, which included TRBV5-6, TRBV5-1 and TRBV20-1.

Researchers reported that TCR beta cDNA libraries carried unique molecular identifiers. TCRdb reanalysed the PCR reads using MiXCR and keeps one entry per CDR3 protein. The sample comprises fewer than 850,000 distinct CDR3 sequences, about 32% of which are singletons, and around 0.56% rests with the top ten. These TCRs' antigens remain unknown. The sequencing sample was made of blood. These receptor sequences come from a girl aged 10 to 17 with multiple sclerosis.

This clonotype occurred a few times. This chain connects TRBV5-1 to TRBJ2-6; D may correspond to TRBD1 or TRBD2 (6 bases each). CDR3 length: 16 amino acids. Germline values: CDR1 SGHRS, CDR2 YFSETQ. The ends were cut back, 0 bases at V and 2 bases at J, with 9 bases in the middle. The CDR3 is CASSLEGGPGANVLTF. The CDR3 nucleotides are TGCGCCAGCAGCTTGGAAGGGGGGCCTGGGGCCAACGTCCTGACTTTC.

This clonotype has just one count. This chain connects TRBV5-1 to TRBJ1-4, with D perhaps matching TRBD1 (6 bases). The V end was cut by 2 bases, the J end by 2 bases, with 10 bases between. Germline loops: CDR1 SGHRS, CDR2 YFSETQ. The CDR3 has 15 residues. CDR3 coding DNA: TGCGCCAGCAGCTTAACAGGGAGCACTAATGAAAAACTGTTTTTT. Encoded protein: CASSLTGSTNEKLFF.

Only a few counts were recorded for this clonotype. The chain has TRBV5-1 and TRBJ2-5, with 10 bases lining up with TRBD2. The end of the DNA aligns better with TRBJ2-7, so the J call may be wrong. Germline CDR1 and CDR2: SGHRS and YFSETQ. This CDR3 has 14 residues. CDR3 in amino acids: CASSPRTSGSEQYF. As DNA, the CDR3 is TGCGCCAGCAGCCCGCGGACTAGCGGAAGCGAGCAGTACTTC.

This clonotype occurred a few times. The rearrangement links TRBV25-1 to TRBJ2-7; D is unresolved. The CDR3 contains 13 residues. The germline CDR1 and CDR2 sequences are MGHDK and SYGVNS. The V and J ends lost 5 bases and 10 bases respectively, with 18 bases between them. The CDR3 bases are TGTGCCAGCAGTCCCTGGAAGGTGTATACCCAGTACTTC. As protein: CASSPWKVYTQYF.

This clonotype was counted a few times. The gene calls are TRBV18 and TRBJ2-4; D remains ambiguous. The DNA matches TRBJ2-7 better at its end, which makes the J call doubtful. The germline gives CDR1 KGHSH, CDR2 LQKENI. CDR3 length: 11 amino acids. The CDR3 loop is CASSPNNEQYF. In DNA, the CDR3 is TGTGCCAGCTCCCCTAACAACGAGCAGTACTTC.

The rearrangement joins TRBV20-1 to TRBJ2-7, with D perhaps TRBD1 (7 bases). The germline V gene has CDR1 DFQATT and CDR2 SNEGSKA (reference sequence). The CDR3 extends over 14 amino acids. V dropped 5 bases and J dropped 6 bases, with 20 bases sitting between them. The CDR3 DNA follows: TGCAGTGCTCACTTCCGGCAGGGGGGTGGCGAGCAGTACTTC. It codes for CSAHFRQGGGEQYF.

V is TRBV28 and J is TRBJ2-5; unclear D gene. Germline-derived CDR1 and CDR2 are MDHEN and SYDVKM. This CDR3 is built from 15 residues. Trimming took off 2 bases at V and 0 bases at J, with 10 bases between the two ends. The CDR3 region has the DNA TGTGCCAGCAGTTTAGCTTCGGAAAACCAAGAGACCCAGTACTTC. It encodes CASSLASENQETQYF.

The chain uses TRBV7-9 and TRBJ1-1; the match to TRBD1 covers 7 bases. This CDR3 is built from 12 residues. The V gene end was trimmed by 6 bases and the J gene end by 10 bases; junction bases not matched to a gene: 8. Germline CDR1 is SEHNR and CDR2 is FQNEAQ (reference sequence). The CDR3 bases are TGTGCCAGCAGATCGTTTCAGGGGGTAGCTTTCTTT. Protein: CASRSFQGVAFF.

The chain combines TRBV11-2 with TRBJ1-4; D is unclear. V was cut by 1 base and J by 0 bases, with 12 bases left in between. The CDR3 is 17 amino acids. Germline V gives CDR1 SGHAT, CDR2 FQNNGV. DNA for the CDR3: TGTGCCAGCAGCTTAGCCCTACTGGGTACAACTAATGAAAAACTGTTTTTT. Its protein is CASSLALLGTTNEKLFF.

V is TRBV5-1 and J is TRBJ2-7; TRBD2 agrees at 7 bases. The CDR3 consists of 18 residues. From germline, CDR1 is SGHRS and CDR2 YFSETQ. The junction had 15 bases not matched to a gene; V was cut back by 3 bases and J by 0 bases. The DNA of the CDR3 is TGCGCCAGCAGCTCCCTCGGGGTAGGAGCGGGGAGCTCCTACGAGCAGTACTTC. Translated, it gives CASSSLGVGAGSSYEQYF.

The rearrangement links TRBV7-2 to TRBJ1-2, with unresolved D. V was trimmed by 0 bases and J by 4 bases, leaving 12 bases between them. The CDR3 covers 15 residues. Germline CDR1 SGHTA, CDR2 FQGNSA. The CDR3 sequence: CASSLAGSDGYGYTF. The CDR3 region has the DNA TGTGCCAGCAGCTTAGCTGGCAGCGACGGCTATGGCTACACCTTC. Based on the CDR3 plus reference TRBV7-2 and TRBJ1-2, the full variable domain is GAGVSQSPSNKVTEKGKDVELRCDPISGHTALYWYRQSLGQGLEFLIYFQGNSAPDKSGLPSDRFSAERTGGSVSTLTIQRTQQEDSAVYLCASSLAGSDGYGYTFGSGTRLTVV.

This clonotype was observed many times. The genes are TRBV5-1 and TRBJ2-3; D is possibly TRBD2 (5 bases). V was cut by 4 bases and J by 6 bases, with 15 bases left in between. CDR1 is SGHRS and CDR2 is YFSETQ in the germline V gene. The CDR3 consists of 14 residues. In DNA, the CDR3 is TGCGCCAGCAGCGGCAGGACTTTGGGGGATACGCAGTATTTT. It translates to CASSGRTLGDTQYF.

The V and J genes are TRBV6-6 and TRBJ1-2, with D hard to call. With 1 base removed from V and 8 bases from J, the gap between germline ends came to 17 bases. CDR1 and CDR2 from the germline V gene are MNHNY and SVGAGI (reference sequence). The length of the CDR3 is 15 residues. CDR3 protein: CASSYYPAKGTGYTF. In DNA, the CDR3 is TGTGCCAGCAGTTACTACCCTGCGAAGGGCACGGGCTACACCTTC.

This chain uses TRBV14 with TRBJ1-1, with D maybe TRBD1 (5 bases). CDR1 is SGHDN, CDR2 FVKESK, per germline. Trimming pared 8 bases from V and 5 bases from J, leaving 15 bases between. The CDR3 is 13 residues long. CDR3 nucleotide sequence: TGTGCCAGCCGCGTGGGACTTGGGACTGAAGCTTTCTTT. It encodes CASRVGLGTEAFF.

Details on this clonotype: This likely comes from a read error, as the CDR3 has no conserved phenylalanine or tryptophan at its end. The chain recombines TRBV11-1 with TRBJ2-3; D not resolved. V shed 2 bases and J shed 5 bases, with 5 bases lying between them. CDR3 length: 12 amino acids. CDR1 and CDR2 (germline): SGHAT, FQDESV (reference sequence). The CDR3 coding sequence is TGTGCCAGCAGCTTACGTTTAGATACGCAGTATTTG. Amino acid sequence: CASSLRLDTQYL.

This clonotype showed up just a few times. The V and J genes are TRBV2 and TRBJ2-7; TRBD1 or TRBD2 may be the D gene (5 bases each). With the DNA end fitting TRBJ2-5 better, the J assignment may be wrong. Germline CDR1 and CDR2: SNHLY and FYNNEI. The CDR3 covers 14 residues. For the CDR3, the DNA is TGTGCCAGCAGTGGGGACCCAAGGTGGGAGACCCAGTACTTC. Encoded protein: CASSGDPRWETQYF.

The J gene is TRBJ2-1, the V gene TRBV5-1, with a possible D match to TRBD2 (5 bases). CDR1 is SGHRS, CDR2 YFSETQ, per germline. V lost 4 bases, J lost 7 bases, and 24 bases lay in between. The CDR3 has 17 residues. Here the CDR3 reads CASSGGRPWKTLNEQFF. As DNA, the CDR3 is TGCGCCAGCAGCGGAGGACGGCCCTGGAAAACCCTGAATGAGCAGTTCTTC.

This chain joins TRBV28 and TRBJ2-3, with 7 bases that match TRBD2. Per the germline V gene, CDR1 is MDHEN and CDR2 is SYDVKM. The length of the CDR3 is 16 residues. The V gene end was trimmed by 5 bases and the J gene end by 2 bases; junction bases not matched to a gene: 10. The CDR3 sequence is CASSPGRGRNTDTQYF. Written as DNA, the CDR3 is TGTGCCAGCAGTCCAGGGCGGGGGAGGAACACAGATACGCAGTATTTT.

V gene TRBV5-8 combines with J gene TRBJ2-5; D is perhaps TRBD2 (5 bases). V lost 5 bases to trimming and J lost 5 bases, with 19 bases between them. CDR1 and CDR2 from the germline V gene are SGHTS and YDEGEE. CDR3 length equals 15 residues. In DNA, the CDR3 is TGTGCCAGCAGAGTGCTGACGGCCGGCGGGGAGACCCAGTACTTC. This sequence encodes CASRVLTAGGETQYF. The entire variable domain, with the rest obtained from reference TRBV5-8 and TRBJ2-5, is as follows: EAGVTQSPTHLIKTRGQQATLRCSPISGHTSVYWYQQALGLGLQFLLWYDEGEERNRGNFPPRFSGRQFPNYSSELNVNALELEDSALYLCASRVLTAGGETQYFGPGTRLLVL.

The J gene is TRBJ2-4, the V gene TRBV5-5; D is perhaps TRBD1 (5 bases). The CDR3 sequence is 14 residues long. V was cut by 3 bases and J by 7 bases, with 14 bases left in between. Per germline, CDR1 SGHKS and CDR2 YYEKEE (reference sequence). The CDR3 coding sequence is TGTGCCAGCAGCTCTGAGGCAGGGTCGAACATTCAGTACTTC. It yields the protein CASSSEAGSNIQYF.